What follows are 21 T cell receptor beta chains derived from one specimen sequenced in a study of control samples from healthy donors and cancer patients. Clones were read by immunoSEQ multiplex PCR, and TCRdb kept only the in-frame ones, dropping some. The sample has approximately 140,000 clones, about 85% seen once. Material: blood. Every receptor here comes from a woman between 25 and 40 years old in good health.

The chain joins TRBV24-1 to TRBJ2-7; 9 positions match TRBD1. Germline values: CDR1 KGHDR, CDR2 SFDVKD. V shed 4 bases, J shed 1 base, and the junction held 7 bases outside the gene matches. CDR3 size: 16 residues. The CDR3 loop is CATSDPATGGSYEQYF. The CDR3 DNA sequence: TGTGCCACCAGTGACCCTGCGACAGGGGGGTCCTACGAGCAGTACTTC.

As DNA, the CDR3 is TGTGCCAGTAGTATAGATAGGGACAGGGAAACGCAGTATTTT. It encodes CASSIDRDRETQYF. J is TRBJ2-3 and V is TRBV19; 9 positions match TRBD1. The V gene's germline CDR1 is LNHDA and CDR2 SQIVND (reference sequence). With 0 bases clipped from V and 9 bases from J, the junction kept 4 bases outside the gene matches. The CDR3 contains 14 residues.

For the CDR3, the DNA is TGTGCCTGGAGTGCGCAACTCGGCCATACGCCGGGCACTGAAGCTTTCTTT. It translates to CAWSAQLGHTPGTEAFF. This rearrangement joins TRBV30 to TRBJ1-1; the D is unclear. This CDR3 comprises 17 residues. With 1 base removed from V and 4 bases from J, the gap between germline ends came to 22 bases. The germline gives CDR1 GTSNPN, CDR2 SVGIG (reference sequence). Based on the CDR3 plus reference TRBV30 and TRBJ1-1, the full variable domain is SQTIHQWPATLVQPVGSPLSLECTVEGTSNPNLYWYRQAAGRGLQLLFYSVGIGQISSEVPQNLSASRPQDRQFILSSKKLLLSDSGFYLCAWSAQLGHTPGTEAFFGQGTRLTVV.

The V gene is TRBV3-1 (or the pseudogene TRBV3-2), the J gene TRBJ1-1; TRBD1 is a possible D gene (5 bases). Germline loops: CDR1 LGHDT, CDR2 YNNKEL (reference sequence). The CDR3 is 15 amino acids. Trimming removed 4 bases at V and 3 bases at J, with 15 bases between. The CDR3 DNA reads TGTGCCAGCAGCCGCATGAGCAGGGTGGACACTGAAGCTTTCTTT. Encoded protein: CASSRMSRVDTEAFF.

J is TRBJ1-6 and V is TRBV5-1; D is unclear. Germline loops: CDR1 SGHRS, CDR2 YFSETQ. The V end was cut by 4 bases, the J end by 9 bases, with 17 bases between. CDR3 length: 15 amino acids. The CDR3 spells CASSEVISLGSPLHF. Here the CDR3 DNA reads TGCGCCAGCAGCGAGGTCATTTCCCTTGGTTCACCCCTCCACTTT.

This rearrangement joins TRBV27 to TRBJ1-5, with 9 nucleotides matching TRBD1. Germline CDR1 is MNHEY and CDR2 is SMNVEV (reference sequence). V gave up 5 bases and J gave up 2 bases; unmatched junction bases: 10. The CDR3 runs to 17 residues. This CDR3 is CASSIYLRQGGNQPQHF. The CDR3 DNA is TGTGCCAGCAGTATCTACTTGAGACAGGGGGGCAATCAGCCCCAGCATTTT.

This chain links TRBV28 with TRBJ1-6, with 10 bases fitting TRBD1. Per the germline V gene, CDR1 is MDHEN and CDR2 is SYDVKM. The CDR3 runs 15 residues. V lost 8 bases to trimming and J lost 10 bases; unmatched junction nucleotides: 11. This chain's CDR3 is CASWGRGTGVSPLHF. The CDR3 DNA reads as TGTGCCAGCTGGGGGAGGGGGACAGGGGTCTCACCCCTCCACTTT.

This chain links TRBV19 with TRBJ2-1, with 13 bases fitting TRBD2. After removal of 4 bases from V and 5 bases from J, the junction contained 8 bases not matched to a gene. The CDR3 consists of 17 residues. The germline V gene encodes CDR1 LNHDA and CDR2 SQIVND (reference sequence). The CDR3 here is CASSRAGLAGENNEQFF. Written as DNA, the CDR3 is TGTGCCAGTAGTAGGGCCGGACTAGCGGGAGAAAACAATGAGCAGTTCTTC.

This clone occurred once. The chain joins TRBV3-1 (or the pseudogene TRBV3-2) to TRBJ1-1; D gene unclear. V was trimmed by 0 bases and J by 3 bases, leaving 8 bases between them. The CDR3 length is 14 residues. CDR1 is LGHDT, CDR2 YNNKEL, per germline (reference sequence). CDR3 sequence reads: CASSQDPRYTEAFF. Written as DNA, the CDR3 is TGTGCCAGCAGCCAAGACCCCCGCTACACTGAAGCTTTCTTT.

This chain joins TRBV5-1 and TRBJ2-1; D uncertain. Trimming took off 0 bases at V and 4 bases at J, with 8 bases between the two ends. In germline, CDR1 is SGHRS, CDR2 YFSETQ. This CDR3 spans 14 amino acids. CDR3 loop: CASSLAGTYNEQFF. The CDR3 coding sequence is TGCGCCAGCAGCTTGGCCGGAACTTACAATGAGCAGTTCTTC.

This clone was observed a few times. The genes are TRBV20-1 and TRBJ2-2; D gene unclear. This CDR3 has 14 residues. CDR1 is DFQATT and CDR2 is SNEGSKA in the germline V gene (reference sequence). The germline V and J ends were trimmed by 3 bases and 1 base, with 9 bases remaining between them. The DNA of the CDR3 is TGCAGTGCTAGTTTTTTGGGGAACACCGGGGAGCTGTTTTTT. Residues: CSASFLGNTGELFF.

The chain recombines TRBV2 with TRBJ1-1; D is possibly TRBD1 (5 bases). V lost 7 bases and J 8 bases, leaving 11 bases between the germline ends. Germline V gene sequence: CDR1 SNHLY, CDR2 FYNNEI. This CDR3 is 11 amino acids long. The CDR3 bases are TGTGCCAGCATACAGGCTGGGGAAGCTTTCTTT. Protein product: CASIQAGEAFF. Variable domain in full (rest from reference TRBV2 and TRBJ1-1): EPEVTQTPSHQVTQMGQEVILRCVPISNHLYFYWYRQILGQKVEFLVSFYNNEISEKSEIFDDQFSVERPDGSNFTLKIRSTKLEDSAMYFCASIQAGEAFFGQGTRLTVV.

The CDR3 here is CASSSWTGGNNSPLHF. CDR3 nucleotide sequence: TGTGCCAGCAGCTCCTGGACAGGGGGGAATAATTCACCCCTCCACTTT. V and J are TRBV5-4 and TRBJ1-6, with 10 bases aligning to TRBD1. J gave up 5 bases and V 3 bases, and 5 bases lay outside the gene matches. This CDR3 contains 16 residues. CDR1 and CDR2 from the germline V gene are SGHNT and YYREEE (reference sequence).

This chain connects TRBV27 to TRBJ2-1, with 11 bases identical to TRBD2. The CDR3 runs to 16 residues. CDR1 and CDR2 (germline): MNHEY, SMNVEV (reference sequence). The V segment lost 1 base and the J segment 3 bases; nucleotides outside the gene matches: 2. CDR3 loop: CASSLWGTSGYNEQFF. CDR3 bases: TGTGCCAGCAGTTTATGGGGGACTAGCGGCTACAATGAGCAGTTCTTC.

The chain employs TRBV28 and TRBJ1-6; no reliable D call. Trimming pared 7 bases from V and 6 bases from J, leaving 13 bases between. This CDR3 is 14 amino acids long. CDR1 is MDHEN, CDR2 SYDVKM, per germline. This CDR3 is CASNVAGSNSPLHF. The CDR3 DNA reads as TGTGCCAGCAATGTGGCAGGAAGTAATTCACCCCTCCACTTT.

The J gene is TRBJ1-3, the V gene TRBV5-1; maybe TRBD1 (5 bases). Trimming shortened V by 0 bases and J by 2 bases, and 15 bases separated the two germline ends. The CDR3 consists of 17 residues. From germline, CDR1 is SGHRS and CDR2 YFSETQ. This chain's CDR3 is CASSLEGTALPGNTIYF. As DNA, the CDR3 is TGCGCCAGCAGCTTGGAAGGGACTGCCCTTCCTGGAAACACCATATATTTT.

The chain uses TRBV7-8 and TRBJ1-2, with a tentative D call TRBD1 (5 bases). The CDR3 extends over 15 amino acids. Germline V CDR1 and CDR2: SGHVS, FQNEAQ. V lost 2 bases and J lost 0, with 10 bases in between. In DNA form, the CDR3 reads TGTGCCAGCAGCTTACGGGACCTCTCTAACTATGGCTACACCTTC. Encoded protein: CASSLRDLSNYGYTF. The entire variable domain, with the rest obtained from reference TRBV7-8 and TRBJ1-2, is as follows: GAGVSQSPRYKVAKRGQDVALRCDPISGHVSLFWYQQALGQGPEFLTYFQNEAQLDKSGLPSDRFFAERPEGSVSTLKIQRTQQEDSAVYLCASSLRDLSNYGYTFGSGTRLTVV.

The rearrangement uses TRBV18 and TRBJ2-5, with D possibly called TRBD1 or TRBD2 (5 bases each). Trimming cost V 2 bases and J 6 bases, with 13 bases left between them. CDR3 length: 14 residues. Germline loops: CDR1 KGHSH, CDR2 LQKENI. Here the CDR3 reads CASSPYTGGKTQYF. The DNA of the CDR3 is TGTGCCAGCTCACCATATACTGGGGGAAAGACCCAGTACTTC. The full variable domain, rest sourced from reference TRBV18 and TRBJ2-5, is NAGVMQNPRHLVRRRGQEARLRCSPMKGHSHVYWYRQLPEEGLKFMVYLQKENIIDESGMPKERFSAEFPKEGPSILRIQQVVRGDSAAYFCASSPYTGGKTQYFGPGTRLLVL.

J is TRBJ1-2 and V is TRBV7-2, with a tentative D call TRBD1 (5 bases). Trimming left V 1 base short and J 2 bases short, with 8 bases between. Germline V gene sequence: CDR1 SGHTA, CDR2 FQGNSA. The CDR3 runs to 14 residues. CDR3 DNA: TGTGCCAGCAGCTTAGGGGGCGACAACTATGGCTACACCTTC. Its protein is CASSLGGDNYGYTF.

The chain couples TRBV7-2 to TRBJ2-7, with a possible D match to TRBD2 (5 bases). V lost 1 base to trimming and J lost 0 bases, with 10 bases between them. In germline, CDR1 is SGHTA, CDR2 FQGNSA. The CDR3 sequence is 15 residues long. CDR3 sequence reads: CASSLVGGSSYEQYF. As DNA, the CDR3 is TGTGCCAGCAGCTTAGTGGGTGGGAGCTCCTACGAGCAGTACTTC.

The chain is built from TRBV14 and TRBJ2-1, with 8 bases matching TRBD2. The CDR3 is made up of 17 amino acids. The V segment lost 1 base and the J segment 9 bases; nucleotides outside the gene matches: 14. Germline V gene lookup returns CDR1 SGHDN and CDR2 FVKESK. The chain's CDR3 is CASSQVARRGALGEQFF. The CDR3 DNA sequence: TGTGCCAGCAGCCAAGTGGCCCGGCGGGGGGCTTTAGGTGAGCAGTTCTTC.